What follows describes a single T cell receptor (beta chain). The antigen remains unidentified. TCRdb fed the 5' RACE reads into MiXCR, producing one record per CDR3 protein. Among hundreds of thousands of distinct CDR3 sequences, around 13% were seen once, and the ten largest hold roughly 3.1%. CDR1 is DFQATT and CDR2 is SNEGSKA in the germline V gene (reference sequence). Germline trimming cut 6 bases from V and 9 bases from J; bases unmatched to any gene: 10. The CDR3 spans 13 residues. The data stem from a study of T cells after yellow fever vaccination. Regarding the study as a whole: Overall, a small share of clonotypes was seen in both CD4 and CD8 compartments.

This sequence was found in a man aged 18 to 29 who received the YFV17D yellow fever vaccine. Sequenced material: CD4+ T cells sorted from PBMCs, taken 15 days after the yellow fever booster vaccination. The gene calls are TRBV20-1 and TRBJ1-5; 8 bases line up with TRBD1. The CDR3 loop reads CSAPGDRQGPQHF. The CDR3 DNA reads TGCAGTGCCCCTGGGGACAGGCAGGGGCCCCAGCATTTT.